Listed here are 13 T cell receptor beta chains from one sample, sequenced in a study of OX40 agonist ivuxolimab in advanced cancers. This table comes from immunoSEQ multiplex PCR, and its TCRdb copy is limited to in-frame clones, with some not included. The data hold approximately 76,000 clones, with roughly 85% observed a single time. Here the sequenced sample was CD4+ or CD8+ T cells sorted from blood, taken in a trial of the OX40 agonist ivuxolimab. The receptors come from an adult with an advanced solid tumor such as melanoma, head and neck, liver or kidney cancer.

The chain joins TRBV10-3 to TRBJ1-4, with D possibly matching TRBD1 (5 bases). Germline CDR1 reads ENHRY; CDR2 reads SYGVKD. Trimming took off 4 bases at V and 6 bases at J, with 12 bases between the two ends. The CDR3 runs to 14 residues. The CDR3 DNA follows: TGTGCCATCAGTGTCTCCTCGGGGCATGAAAAACTGTTTTTT. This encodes CAISVSSGHEKLFF.

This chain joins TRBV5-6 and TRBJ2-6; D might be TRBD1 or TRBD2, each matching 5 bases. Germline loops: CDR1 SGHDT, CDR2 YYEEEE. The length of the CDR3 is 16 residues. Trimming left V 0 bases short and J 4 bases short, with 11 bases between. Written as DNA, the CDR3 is TGTGCCAGCAGCTTGGTGGTAGGGACCGGGGCCAACGTCCTGACTTTC. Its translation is CASSLVVGTGANVLTF.

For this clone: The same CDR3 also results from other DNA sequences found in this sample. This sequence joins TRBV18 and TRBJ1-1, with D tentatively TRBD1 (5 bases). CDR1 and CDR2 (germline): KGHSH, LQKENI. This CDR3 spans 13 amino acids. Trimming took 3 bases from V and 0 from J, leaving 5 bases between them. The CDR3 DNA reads TGTGCCAGCTCACCGGGGCTGAACACTGAAGCTTTCTTT. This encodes CASSPGLNTEAFF.

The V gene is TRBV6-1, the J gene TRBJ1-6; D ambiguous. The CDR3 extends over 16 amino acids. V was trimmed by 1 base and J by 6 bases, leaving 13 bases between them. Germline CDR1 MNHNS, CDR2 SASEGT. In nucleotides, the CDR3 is TGTGCCAGCAGTGAAGGGGGAAGGTCGGGTAATTCACCCCTCCACTTT. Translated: CASSEGGRSGNSPLHF.

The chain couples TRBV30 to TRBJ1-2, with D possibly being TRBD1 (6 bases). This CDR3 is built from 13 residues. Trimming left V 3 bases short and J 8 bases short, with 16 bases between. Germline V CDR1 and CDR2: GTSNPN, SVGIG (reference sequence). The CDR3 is CAWSYNRDSGYTF. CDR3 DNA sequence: TGTGCCTGGAGCTATAACAGGGACTCGGGCTACACCTTC.

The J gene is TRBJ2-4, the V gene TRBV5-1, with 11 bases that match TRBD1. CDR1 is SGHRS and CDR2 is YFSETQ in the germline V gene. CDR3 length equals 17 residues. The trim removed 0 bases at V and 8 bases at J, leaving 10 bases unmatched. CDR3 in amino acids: CASSLVGGQGARDIQYF. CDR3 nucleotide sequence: TGCGCCAGCAGCTTGGTGGGTGGACAGGGGGCACGGGACATTCAGTACTTC.

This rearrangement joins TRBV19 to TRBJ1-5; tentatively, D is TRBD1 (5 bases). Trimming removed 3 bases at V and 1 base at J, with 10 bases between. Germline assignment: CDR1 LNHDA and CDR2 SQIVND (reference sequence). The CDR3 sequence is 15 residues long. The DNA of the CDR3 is TGTGCCAGTAGTATTGAAGGGGTCAGCAATCAGCCCCAGCATTTT. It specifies CASSIEGVSNQPQHF.

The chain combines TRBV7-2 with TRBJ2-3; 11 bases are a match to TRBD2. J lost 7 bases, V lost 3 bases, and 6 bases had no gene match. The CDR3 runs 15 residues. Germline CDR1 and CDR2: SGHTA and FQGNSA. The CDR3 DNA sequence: TGTGCCAGCAGCTTCGCTAGCGGGGGGTTATATACGCAGTATTTT. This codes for CASSFASGGLYTQYF.

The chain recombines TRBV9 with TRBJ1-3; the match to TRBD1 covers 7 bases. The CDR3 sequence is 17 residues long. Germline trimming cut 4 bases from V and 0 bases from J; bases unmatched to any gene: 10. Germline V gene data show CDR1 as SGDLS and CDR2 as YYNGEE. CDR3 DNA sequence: TGTGCCAGCAGCCCTCGACAGGGACAACTCTCTGGAAACACCATATATTTT. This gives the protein CASSPRQGQLSGNTIYF.

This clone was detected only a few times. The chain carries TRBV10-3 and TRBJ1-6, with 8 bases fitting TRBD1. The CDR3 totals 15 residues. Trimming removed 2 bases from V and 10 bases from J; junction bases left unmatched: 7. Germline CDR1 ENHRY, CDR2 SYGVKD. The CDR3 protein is CAISERGQEGSPLHF. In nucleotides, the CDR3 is TGTGCCATCAGTGAGAGGGGACAGGAGGGCTCACCCCTCCACTTT.

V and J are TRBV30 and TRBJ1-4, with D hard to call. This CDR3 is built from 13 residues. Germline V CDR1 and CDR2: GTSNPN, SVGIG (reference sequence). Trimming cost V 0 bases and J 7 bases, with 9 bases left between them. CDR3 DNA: TGTGCCTGGAGTGTACGGGCGGGTGAAAAACTGTTTTTT. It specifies CAWSVRAGEKLFF.

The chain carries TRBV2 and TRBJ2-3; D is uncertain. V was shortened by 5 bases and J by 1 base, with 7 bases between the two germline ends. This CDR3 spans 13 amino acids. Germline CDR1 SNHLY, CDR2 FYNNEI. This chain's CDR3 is CASSPWGTDTQYF. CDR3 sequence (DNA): TGTGCCAGCAGTCCTTGGGGCACAGATACGCAGTATTTT.

CDR3 nucleotides: TGTGCCGGACTAAGGGGAGAGACTAGCTTAGACAATGAGCAGTTCTTC. Translating it yields CAGLRGETSLDNEQFF. The J gene is TRBJ2-1, the V gene TRBV30; 7 nucleotides line up with TRBD2. Germline loops: CDR1 GTSNPN, CDR2 SVGIG (reference sequence). The CDR3 is made up of 16 amino acids. Trimming cost V 8 bases and J 5 bases; bases outside gene matches: 18.